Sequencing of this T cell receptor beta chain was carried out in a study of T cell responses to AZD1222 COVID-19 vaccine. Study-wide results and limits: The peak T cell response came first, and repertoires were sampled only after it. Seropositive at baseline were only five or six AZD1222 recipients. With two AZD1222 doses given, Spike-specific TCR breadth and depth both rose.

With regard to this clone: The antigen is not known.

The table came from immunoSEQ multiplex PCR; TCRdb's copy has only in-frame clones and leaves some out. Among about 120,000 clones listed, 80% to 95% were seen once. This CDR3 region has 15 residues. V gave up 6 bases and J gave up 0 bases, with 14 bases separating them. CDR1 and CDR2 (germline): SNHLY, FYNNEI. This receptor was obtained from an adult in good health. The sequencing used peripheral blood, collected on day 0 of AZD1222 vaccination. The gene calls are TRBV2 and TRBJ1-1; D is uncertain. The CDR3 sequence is CASRMSEPMNTEAFF. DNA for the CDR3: TGTGCCAGCAGGATGTCGGAACCCATGAACACTGAAGCTTTCTTT. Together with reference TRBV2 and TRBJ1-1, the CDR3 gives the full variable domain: EPEVTQTPSHQVTQMGQEVILRCVPISNHLYFYWYRQILGQKVEFLVSFYNNEISEKSEIFDDQFSVERPDGSNFTLKIRSTKLEDSAMYFCASRMSEPMNTEAFFGQGTRLTVV.